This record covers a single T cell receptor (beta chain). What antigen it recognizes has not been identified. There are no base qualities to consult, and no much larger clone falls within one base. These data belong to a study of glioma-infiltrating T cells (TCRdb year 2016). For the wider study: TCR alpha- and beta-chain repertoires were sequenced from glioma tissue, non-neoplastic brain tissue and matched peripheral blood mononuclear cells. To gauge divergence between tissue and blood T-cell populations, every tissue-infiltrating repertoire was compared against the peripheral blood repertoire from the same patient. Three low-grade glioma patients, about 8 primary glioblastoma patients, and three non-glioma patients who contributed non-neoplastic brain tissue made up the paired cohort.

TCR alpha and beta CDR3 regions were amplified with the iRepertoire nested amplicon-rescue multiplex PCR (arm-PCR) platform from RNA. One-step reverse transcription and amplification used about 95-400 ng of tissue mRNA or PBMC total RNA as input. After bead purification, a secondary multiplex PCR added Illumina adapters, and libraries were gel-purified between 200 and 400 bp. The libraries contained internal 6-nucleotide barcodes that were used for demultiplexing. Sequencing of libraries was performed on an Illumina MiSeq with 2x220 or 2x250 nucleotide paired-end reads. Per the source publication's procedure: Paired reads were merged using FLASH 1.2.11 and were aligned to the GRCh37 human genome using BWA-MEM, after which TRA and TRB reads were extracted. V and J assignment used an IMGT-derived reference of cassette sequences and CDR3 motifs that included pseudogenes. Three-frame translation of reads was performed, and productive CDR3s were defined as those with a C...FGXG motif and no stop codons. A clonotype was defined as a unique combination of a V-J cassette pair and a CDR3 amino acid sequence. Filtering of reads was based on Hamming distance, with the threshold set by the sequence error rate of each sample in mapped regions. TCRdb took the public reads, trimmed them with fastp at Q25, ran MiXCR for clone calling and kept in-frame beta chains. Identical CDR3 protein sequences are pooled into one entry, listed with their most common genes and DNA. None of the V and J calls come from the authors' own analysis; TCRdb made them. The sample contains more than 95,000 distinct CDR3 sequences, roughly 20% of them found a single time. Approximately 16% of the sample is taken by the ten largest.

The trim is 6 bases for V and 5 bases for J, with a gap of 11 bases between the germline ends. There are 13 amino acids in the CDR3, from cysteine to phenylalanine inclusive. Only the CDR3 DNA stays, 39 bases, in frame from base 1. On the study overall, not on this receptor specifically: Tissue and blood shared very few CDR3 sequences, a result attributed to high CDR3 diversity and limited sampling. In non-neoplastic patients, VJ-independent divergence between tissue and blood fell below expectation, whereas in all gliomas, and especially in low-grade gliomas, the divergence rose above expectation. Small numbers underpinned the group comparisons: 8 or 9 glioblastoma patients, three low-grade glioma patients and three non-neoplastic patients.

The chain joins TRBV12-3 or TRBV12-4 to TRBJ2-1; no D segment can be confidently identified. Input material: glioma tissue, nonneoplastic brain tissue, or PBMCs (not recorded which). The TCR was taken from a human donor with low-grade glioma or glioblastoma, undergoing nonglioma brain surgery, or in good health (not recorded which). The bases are TGTGCCAGCAGGACCCTAAGGAACAATGAGCAGTTCTTC. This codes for CASRTLRNNEQFF.